This T cell receptor beta chain stems from a study of Graves' ophthalmopathy and Graves' hyperthyroidism. Points from the study as a whole: Among thyroid clonotypes expanded above 0.001 frequency, most also appeared in blood.

Beta-chain TCR CDR3 regions were amplified from RNA transcripts. A first-round RT-PCR used HTBI primers, followed by a second-round multiplex PCR. One entry per CDR3 protein results from TCRdb running MiXCR on the multiplex PCR reads. Among 1 million to 1.3 million distinct CDR3 sequences listed, 36% were seen once. The V gene end was trimmed by 5 bases and the J gene end by 3 bases; junction bases not matched to a gene: 9. This CDR3 comprises 16 residues. Germline V lookup: CDR1 SGHTA, CDR2 FQGNSA. The hyperthyroidism patients, aged 18 to 65, had been newly diagnosed, with under 2 months' duration. It was on clinical symptoms, serum thyroxine, TRAb, thyroid ultrasound and orbital computed tomography that diagnosis relied. This clonotype was seen more than once but under ten times. Its antigen remains unknown.

Sequenced material: peripheral blood or thyroid tissue (not recorded which). This TCR was recovered from an adult man with Graves' hyperthyroidism. The chain uses TRBV7-2 and TRBJ1-2; TRBD1 aligns across 10 bases. The CDR3 nucleotides read TGTGCCAGCAGCCCGAAGACAGGGGGCGGTTACTATGGCTACACCTTC. As protein: CASSPKTGGGYYGYTF. Drawing the rest from reference TRBV7-2 and TRBJ1-2, the complete variable domain is GAGVSQSPSNKVTEKGKDVELRCDPISGHTALYWYRQSLGQGLEFLIYFQGNSAPDKSGLPSDRFSAERTGGSVSTLTIQRTQQEDSAVYLCASSPKTGGGYYGYTFGSGTRLTVV.